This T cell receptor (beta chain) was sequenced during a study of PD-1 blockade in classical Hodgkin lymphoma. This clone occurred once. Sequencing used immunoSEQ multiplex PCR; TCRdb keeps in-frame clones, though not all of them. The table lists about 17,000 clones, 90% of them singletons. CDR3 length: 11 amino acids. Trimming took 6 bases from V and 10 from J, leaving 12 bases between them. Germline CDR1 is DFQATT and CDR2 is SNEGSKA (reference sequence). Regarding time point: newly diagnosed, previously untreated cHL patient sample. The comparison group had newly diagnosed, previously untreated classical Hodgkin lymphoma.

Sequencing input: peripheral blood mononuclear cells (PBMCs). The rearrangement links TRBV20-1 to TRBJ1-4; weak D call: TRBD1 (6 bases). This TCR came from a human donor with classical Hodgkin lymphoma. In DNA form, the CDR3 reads TGCAGTGCGCAGGGGAGGGGAAAACTGTTTTTT. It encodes CSAQGRGKLFF.